The rows below give T cell receptor beta chains drawn from one sample of a study of CD8 T cells in ankylosing spondylitis. TCRdb reprocessed the 5' RACE reads with MiXCR, giving one entry per CDR3 protein. Of 400,000 or so distinct CDR3 sequences in the sample, 20% to 30% were seen once. The sample consisted of blood, either unsorted or a sorted T cell fraction (not recorded which). Source of these receptors: a male donor with ankylosing spondylitis. The CDR3 runs from the conserved cysteine through the conserved F or W. The D gene is left open where the match is weak. Size tells how often a clone was seen (once, few, many) or the class of an expanded clone, and some rows leave it out.

TGTGCCAGCAGTAAGACAGGGGAAGGCTACACCTTC | CASSKTGEGYTF | TRBJ1-2 | TRBV12-3/TRBV12-4 | TRBD1 | few
TGTGCCAGCAGCCCCTTAGGGGTGATTAGCGGTGGGACAGATACGCAGTATTTT | CASSPLGVISGGTDTQYF | TRBJ2-3 | TRBV4-2 | . | .
TGTGCCAGCACCGATCTTACCGAATGGGGGGGCCAGGGAAACAATCAGCCCCAGCATTTT | CASTDLTEWGGQGNNQPQHF | TRBJ1-5 | TRBV12-3/TRBV12-4 | . | few
TGCAGCGTGGGGACAGGGGCCGGGGGCACTGAAGCTTTCTTT | CSVGTGAGGTEAFF | TRBJ1-1 | TRBV29-1 | TRBD1 | few
TGTGCCAGCAGTCAAGGGGTCAGGGGGGGATTCGGCACAGATACGCAGTATTTT | CASSQGVRGGFGTDTQYF | TRBJ2-3 | TRBV27 | . | many
TGTGCCAGCATCGTGGGGGGGAGCAATCAGCCCCAGCATTTT | CASIVGGSNQPQHF | TRBJ1-5 | TRBV12-3/TRBV12-4 | . | .
TGCGCCAGTAGCCCTGGGCGGGGTCTCACCGGGGAGCTGTTTTTT | CASSPGRGLTGELFF | TRBJ2-2 | TRBV5-1 | . | .
TGTGCCAGCAGCTTGGGCTACTATAGCGGATCCTCTTACAATGAGCAGTTCTTC | CASSLGYYSGSSYNEQFF | TRBJ2-1 | TRBV5-6 | . | many
TGTGCCAGCTCACAATACCGGGACAGCTACGAGCAGTACTTC | CASSQYRDSYEQYF | TRBJ2-7 | TRBV18 | TRBD1 | .
TGTGCCACCAGTGACTATTTGTTGGGAGGGGAGCTAGATACGCAGTATTTT | CATSDYLLGGELDTQYF | TRBJ2-3 | TRBV24-1 | TRBD2 | .
TGTGCCAGCAGCTTGCCCGGGGCTGTCGCTGAAGCTTTCTTT | CASSLPGAVAEAFF | TRBJ1-1 | TRBV5-6 | . | .
TGTGCCAGCAGCCGACCCGGGACAGGGGGCCTTGAGCAGTTCTTC | CASSRPGTGGLEQFF | TRBJ2-1 | TRBV7-9 | TRBD1 | once
TGTGCCAGCATTTATACCCTATACAATGAGCAGTTCTTC | CASIYTLYNEQFF | TRBJ2-1 | TRBV2 | . | .
TGCAGTGCTAGGCCCTCGGGACTAGCGGGAGCCGGGGAGCTGTTTTTT | CSARPSGLAGAGELFF | TRBJ2-2 | TRBV20-1 | TRBD2 | few
TGCAGTGTCAACTGGGACAAATCTGGGGCCAACGTCCTGACTTTC | CSVNWDKSGANVLTF | TRBJ2-6 | TRBV20-1 | . | .
TGTGCCATCTGGACAGGGGGCACAGATACGCAGTATTTT | CAIWTGGTDTQYF | TRBJ2-3 | TRBV2 | TRBD1 | few
TGCAGTGCTTGGGGTGGGAGCGGGAGGCCAGGGGATACGCAGTATTTT | CSAWGGSGRPGDTQYF | TRBJ2-3 | TRBV20-1 | TRBD2 | few
TGCAGTGCTAGAAAAGACAGGGCCGGGGAGCTGTTTTTT | CSARKDRAGELFF | TRBJ2-2 | TRBV20-1 | TRBD1 | .
TGTGCCAGCAGCACCGACAGGGAAGATGGCTACACCTTC | CASSTDREDGYTF | TRBJ1-2 | TRBV5-6 | TRBD1 | .
TGTGCCAGCACCCGGGAGATCAATGAGCAGTTCTTC | CASTREINEQFF | TRBJ2-1 | TRBV12-3/TRBV12-4 | . | medium-sized